The 15 T cell receptor beta chains below come from one sample, sequenced in a study of cytomegalovirus exposure and HLA in healthy donors. Primers: 60 Vbeta forward and 13 Jbeta reverse. Here immunoSEQ multiplex PCR was the method, and the copy in TCRdb shows in-frame clones only, minus some. The table has 100,000 to 150,000 clones, just under 80% seen once. The sample comprised PBMCs. The receptor source for this set is a man aged 30-40 years in good health and CMV-seronegative.

This clone was observed a single time. The rearrangement uses TRBV4-1 and TRBJ2-2; no definite D call. V was trimmed by 6 bases and J by 5 bases, leaving 4 bases between them. This CDR3 region has 11 residues. CDR1 and CDR2 (germline): MGHRA, YSYEKL. The DNA of the CDR3 is TGCGCCAGCAGTCTAACCGGGGAGCTGTTTTTT. This translates into CASSLTGELFF.

This sequence joins TRBV27 and TRBJ2-1; TRBD2 matches at 8 bases. The V gene's germline CDR1 is MNHEY and CDR2 SMNVEV (reference sequence). Trimming at V came to 5 bases and at J to 10 bases, leaving 13 bases not matched to a gene. CDR3 length equals 15 residues. The CDR3 region is CASSILNGGGPEQFF. CDR3 coding DNA: TGTGCCAGCAGTATACTCAATGGCGGGGGGCCGGAGCAGTTCTTC.

This clone appeared once. The genes are TRBV6-5 and TRBJ2-1, with 7 nucleotides matching TRBD1. CDR1 is MNHEY, CDR2 SVGAGI, per germline. The V gene end was trimmed by 7 bases and the J gene end by 5 bases; junction bases not matched to a gene: 5. The CDR3 loop spans 13 amino acids. Here the CDR3 reads CASTGTDNNEQFF. CDR3 nucleotides: TGTGCCAGCACCGGGACAGACAACAATGAGCAGTTCTTC.

The chain links TRBV4-3 to TRBJ1-2, with D hard to call. The CDR3 is 15 residues long. Trimming removed 0 bases at V and 3 bases at J, with 11 bases between. Germline CDR1 reads LGHNA; CDR2 reads YSLEER. This chain's CDR3 is CASSQDPLGHYGYTF. The CDR3, as DNA: TGCGCCAGCAGCCAAGATCCCCTGGGCCACTATGGCTACACCTTC.

The J gene is TRBJ1-2, the V gene TRBV28; D is unclear. V shed 3 bases and J shed 2 bases, with 10 bases lying between them. CDR3 length: 14 amino acids. From germline, CDR1 is MDHEN and CDR2 SYDVKM. CDR3: CASSLSQANYGYTF. As DNA, the CDR3 is TGTGCCAGCAGTTTGTCGCAGGCGAACTATGGCTACACCTTC.

Only a few counts were recorded for this clone. The genes are TRBV6-5 and TRBJ2-7; 9 bases are a match to TRBD1. Per the germline V gene, CDR1 is MNHEY and CDR2 is SVGAGI. The CDR3 length is 12 residues. V was clipped by 10 bases and J by 3 bases; unmatched bases: 4. Here the CDR3 DNA reads TGTGCCACCTCGGACAGGGGCTACGAGCAGTACTTC. This codes for CATSDRGYEQYF.

V is TRBV5-4 and J is TRBJ2-5, with D perhaps TRBD2 (6 bases). Trimming shortened V by 1 base and J by 5 bases, and 12 bases separated the two germline ends. The CDR3 totals 14 residues. Germline assignment: CDR1 SGHNT and CDR2 YYREEE (reference sequence). The CDR3 region is CASSLPGGGETQYF. In DNA, the CDR3 is TGTGCCAGCAGCTTGCCCGGGGGTGGTGAGACCCAGTACTTC. The entire variable domain, with the rest obtained from reference TRBV5-4 and TRBJ2-5, is as follows: ETGVTQSPTHLIKTRGQQVTLRCSSQSGHNTVSWYQQALGQGPQFIFQYYREEENGRGNFPPRFSGLQFPNYSSELNVNALELDDSALYLCASSLPGGGETQYFGPGTRLLVL.

The J gene is TRBJ2-7, the V gene TRBV2; TRBD1 matches at 11 bases. From germline, CDR1 is SNHLY and CDR2 FYNNEI. The CDR3 is 16 residues long. V lost 1 base to trimming and J lost 4 bases; unmatched junction nucleotides: 6. As DNA, the CDR3 is TGTGCCAGCAGTGAAGGAGGGACAGGGGGTATGTACGAGCAGTACTTC. This sequence encodes CASSEGGTGGMYEQYF.

The V gene is TRBV5-3, the J gene TRBJ1-1; 8 bases map to TRBD1. TRBV5-3 is recorded as an ORF, its role being uncertain. The CDR3 is made up of 14 amino acids. Losses at the gene ends were 6 bases for V and 0 bases for J; bases not matched to a gene: 4. DNA for the CDR3: TGTGCCAGAACATCAGGGGGCGTGAACACTGAAGCTTTCTTT. Its translation: CARTSGGVNTEAFF.

This sequence joins TRBV28 and TRBJ2-2, with a possible D match to TRBD2 (6 bases). CDR3 length equals 15 residues. V was cut by 7 bases and J by 7 bases, with 19 bases left in between. In germline, CDR1 is MDHEN, CDR2 SYDVKM. CDR3 in amino acids: CASNHRPGGSGELFF. The CDR3 DNA reads TGTGCCAGCAACCACCGGCCCGGAGGGAGCGGGGAGCTGTTTTTT. The complete variable domain, with remaining parts taken from reference TRBV28 and TRBJ2-2, reads DVKVTQSSRYLVKRTGEKVFLECVQDMDHENMFWYRQDPGLGLRLIYFSYDVKMKEKGDIPEGYSVSREKKERFSLILESASTNQTSMYLCASNHRPGGSGELFFGEGSRLTVL.

This chain uses TRBV2 with TRBJ2-2; 9 bases align to TRBD2. With V trimmed by 7 bases and J by 3 bases, 3 bases remained unmatched. This CDR3 comprises 14 residues. Germline values: CDR1 SNHLY, CDR2 FYNNEI. The CDR3 loop reads CASNAGGHTGELFF. CDR3 in DNA: TGTGCCAGCAACGCGGGGGGGCACACCGGGGAGCTGTTTTTT.

The rearrangement joins TRBV5-1 to TRBJ1-1; 9 bases agree with TRBD1. CDR3 size: 13 residues. CDR1 is SGHRS, CDR2 YFSETQ, per germline. With 4 bases clipped from V and 6 bases from J, the junction kept 4 bases outside the gene matches. CDR3 sequence reads: CASSGDRAPEAFF. CDR3 coding DNA: TGCGCCAGCAGCGGGGACAGGGCGCCTGAAGCTTTCTTT. The full variable domain, rest sourced from reference TRBV5-1 and TRBJ1-1, is KAGVTQTPRYLIKTRGQQVTLSCSPISGHRSVSWYQQTPGQGLQFLFEYFSETQRNKGNFPGRFSGRQFSNSRSEMNVSTLELGDSALYLCASSGDRAPEAFFGQGTRLTVV.

The table lists this clone with a count of one. V usage is TRBV7-8 and J usage is TRBJ2-1, with TRBD2 identical over 9 bases. The CDR3 extends over 17 amino acids. Germline V gene lookup returns CDR1 SGHVS and CDR2 FQNEAQ. With V trimmed by 6 bases and J by 5 bases, 14 bases remained unmatched. The CDR3 sequence is CASRDGEAGGTHNEQFF. For the CDR3, the DNA is TGTGCCAGCAGGGACGGGGAAGCGGGAGGAACCCACAATGAGCAGTTCTTC. Filled out from reference TRBV7-8 and TRBJ2-1, the complete variable domain reads GAGVSQSPRYKVAKRGQDVALRCDPISGHVSLFWYQQALGQGPEFLTYFQNEAQLDKSGLPSDRFFAERPEGSVSTLKIQRTQQEDSAVYLCASRDGEAGGTHNEQFFGPGTRLTVL.

The chain uses TRBV7-9 and TRBJ1-2; a possible D gene is TRBD1 (6 bases). The CDR3 consists of 13 residues. CDR1 is SEHNR and CDR2 is FQNEAQ in the germline V gene (reference sequence). V was pared by 5 bases and J by 6 bases, with 13 bases between. The CDR3 is CASSPDSSDGYTF. The CDR3 coding sequence is TGTGCCAGCAGCCCGGACAGTTCCGATGGCTACACCTTC.

The sample holds a few counts of this clone. V is TRBV5-1 and J is TRBJ1-5; D is undetermined. V was shortened by 0 bases and J by 1 base, with 8 bases between the two germline ends. There are 15 residues in the CDR3. Germline V CDR1 and CDR2: SGHRS, YFSETQ. The CDR3 coding sequence is TGCGCCAGCAGCTTGGATCCAGGAAGCAATCAGCCCCAGCATTTT. This translates into CASSLDPGSNQPQHF.